This T cell receptor (beta chain) was sequenced for a study of CD8 T cells in ankylosing spondylitis (dated by TCRdb to the late 2010s). Study-level background: To find TCR variants linked to disease, the study profiled T cell receptor beta repertoires in ankylosing spondylitis patients and healthy donors. In total, the full study cohort was made up of some 110 healthy donors and about two dozen ankylosing spondylitis patients. Samples of peripheral blood were taken, and for ankylosing spondylitis patients, synovial fluid was collected as well. On the study overall, not on this receptor specifically: The disease-linked clones showed a CD8+ phenotype and occurred at relatively low frequencies in peripheral blood. Some of the motif variants had been reported before in the synovial fluid and blood of reactive arthritis patients, a finding that suggests common disease-initiation mechanisms. The disease-linked clones were reported as significantly enriched in matched synovial fluid samples from ankylosing spondylitis patients. A TCR beta motif made up of several highly homologous amino acid variants appeared to be characteristic of blood from ankylosing spondylitis patients.

A few counts support this clonotype. Its recognized antigen is unknown. No base-level quality is on record; no much larger clone is a single base apart. Sequencing took place on an Illumina HiSeq 2500. Quantitative 5'-RACE with molecular barcodes was the method used to prepare the TCR beta libraries. On the study's bioinformatics: A new computational method, built on a probabilistic model of VDJ rearrangement, was used to identify disease-linked TCR variants. TCRdb trimmed public reads at Q25 via fastp, called clones via MiXCR and kept in-frame beta chains. Each record represents a unique CDR3 protein, reported with the most common genes and DNA among its rows. These V and J calls are TCRdb output, not the study's own analysis. Recorded for this sample are 300,000 to 350,000 distinct CDR3 sequences; roughly 11% of them occurred a single time. The top ten constitute 9.1% of the sample. V is cut back by 6 bases and J by 0 bases, with 4 bases in the junction unmatched. As encoded in the germline V gene, CDR1 is MNHNS while CDR2 is SASEGT. From cysteine to phenylalanine, the CDR3 is 15 amino acids long. The kept DNA is CDR3 alone, 45 bases in frame from the first base.

The chain joins TRBV6-1 to TRBJ2-2, with 7 central nucleotides matching TRBD1. This clonotype was sampled from a female donor with ankylosing spondylitis or in good health (not recorded which). Sequenced input: blood, either unsorted or a sorted T cell fraction (not recorded which). The nucleotide sequence reads as follows: TGTGCCAGCAGGGTTGGACAGGCGAACACCGGGGAGCTGTTTTTT. The translation is CASRVGQANTGELFF.